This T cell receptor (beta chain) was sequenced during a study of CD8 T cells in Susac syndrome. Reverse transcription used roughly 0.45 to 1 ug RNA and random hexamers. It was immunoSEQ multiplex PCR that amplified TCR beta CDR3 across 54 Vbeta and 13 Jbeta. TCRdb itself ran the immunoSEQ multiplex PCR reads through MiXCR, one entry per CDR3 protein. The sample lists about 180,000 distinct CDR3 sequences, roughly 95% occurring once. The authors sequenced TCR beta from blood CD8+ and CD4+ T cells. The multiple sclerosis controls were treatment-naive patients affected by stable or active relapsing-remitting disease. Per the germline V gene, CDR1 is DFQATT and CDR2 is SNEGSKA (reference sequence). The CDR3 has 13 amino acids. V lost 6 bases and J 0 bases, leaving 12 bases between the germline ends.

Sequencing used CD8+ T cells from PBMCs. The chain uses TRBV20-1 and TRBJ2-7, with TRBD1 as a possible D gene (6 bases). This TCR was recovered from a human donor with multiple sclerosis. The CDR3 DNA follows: TGCAGTGCGTCAGGGGACATCTCCTACGAGCAGTACTTC. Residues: CSASGDISYEQYF.